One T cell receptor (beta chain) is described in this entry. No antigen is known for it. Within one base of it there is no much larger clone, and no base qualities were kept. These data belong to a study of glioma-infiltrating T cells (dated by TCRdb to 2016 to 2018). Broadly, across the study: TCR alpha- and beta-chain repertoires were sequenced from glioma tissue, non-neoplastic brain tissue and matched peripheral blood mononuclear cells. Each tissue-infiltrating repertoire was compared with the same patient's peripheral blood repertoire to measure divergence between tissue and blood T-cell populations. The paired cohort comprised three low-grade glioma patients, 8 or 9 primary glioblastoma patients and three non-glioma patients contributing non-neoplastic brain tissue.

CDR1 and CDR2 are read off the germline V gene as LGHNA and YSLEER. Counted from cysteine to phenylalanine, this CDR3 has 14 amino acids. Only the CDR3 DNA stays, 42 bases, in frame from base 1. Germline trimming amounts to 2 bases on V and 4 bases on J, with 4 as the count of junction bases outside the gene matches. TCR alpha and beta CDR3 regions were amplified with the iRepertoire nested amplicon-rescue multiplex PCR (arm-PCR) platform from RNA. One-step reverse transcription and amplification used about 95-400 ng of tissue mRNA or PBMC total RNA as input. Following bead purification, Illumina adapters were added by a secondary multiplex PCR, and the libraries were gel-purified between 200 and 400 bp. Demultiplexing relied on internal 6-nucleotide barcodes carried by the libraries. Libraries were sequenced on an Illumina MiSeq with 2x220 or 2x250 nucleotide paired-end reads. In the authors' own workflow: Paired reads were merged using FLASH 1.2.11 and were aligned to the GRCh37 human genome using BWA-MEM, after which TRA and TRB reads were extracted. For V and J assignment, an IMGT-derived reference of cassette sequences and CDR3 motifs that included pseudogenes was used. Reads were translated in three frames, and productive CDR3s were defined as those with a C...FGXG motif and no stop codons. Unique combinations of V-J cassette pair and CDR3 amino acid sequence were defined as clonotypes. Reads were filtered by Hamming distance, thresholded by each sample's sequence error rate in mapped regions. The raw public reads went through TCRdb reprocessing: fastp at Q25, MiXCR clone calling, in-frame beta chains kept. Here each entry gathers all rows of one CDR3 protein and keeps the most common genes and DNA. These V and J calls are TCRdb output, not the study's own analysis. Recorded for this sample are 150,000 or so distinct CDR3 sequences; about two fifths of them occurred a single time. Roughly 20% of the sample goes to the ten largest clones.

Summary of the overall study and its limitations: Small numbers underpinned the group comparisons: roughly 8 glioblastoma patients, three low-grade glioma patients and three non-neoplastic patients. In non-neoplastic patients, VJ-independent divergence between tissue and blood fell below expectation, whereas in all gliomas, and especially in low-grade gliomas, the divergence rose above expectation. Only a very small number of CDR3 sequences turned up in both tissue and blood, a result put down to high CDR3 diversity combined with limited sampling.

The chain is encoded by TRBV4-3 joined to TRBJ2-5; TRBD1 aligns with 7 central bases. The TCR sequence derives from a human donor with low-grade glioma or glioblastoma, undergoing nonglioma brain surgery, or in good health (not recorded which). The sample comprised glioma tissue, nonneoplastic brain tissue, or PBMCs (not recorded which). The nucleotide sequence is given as TGCGCCAGCAGCCAAAGGACAGGACGAGAGACCCAGTACTTC. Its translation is CASSQRTGRETQYF.